There are many counts of the clone carrying this TCR beta chain. Its specificity is unknown. The record originates from a study of T cell repertoires in cytomegalovirus infection. Each CDR3 protein is one row after TCRdb ran MiXCR on the reads. The table includes 300,000 to 400,000 distinct CDR3 sequences, roughly 25% detected once. Sequences were derived from cultured PBMCs, sampled from culture after CMV antigen stimulation. The TCR originated in a human donor in good health (CMV status not recorded). Some clones in this sample may be carry-over from other donors' samples.

CDR3 in DNA: TGTGCCAGCAGCTGGACAGGGGGTTATTTCTCGTCCTACGAGCAGTACTTC. As protein: CASSWTGGYFSSYEQYF. This chain links TRBV7-2 with TRBJ2-7, with 10 bases lining up with TRBD1. The V gene end was trimmed by 4 bases and the J gene end by 1 base; junction bases not matched to a gene: 10. Per germline, CDR1 SGHTA and CDR2 FQGNSA. The CDR3 has 17 amino acids.